This TCR beta chain was recorded in a study of shared clonotypes between healthy human individuals. Study information: Plates per donor: three CD4 naive, three CD4 memory, two CD8 naive, one CD8 memory.

Findings and caveats of the study: Naive CD4 clonotype sharing across a handful of donors was approximately 5%.

The naive CD8 population came from CD45RO-negative cells selected for CCR7, without terminally differentiated effector memory CD45RA+ cells. Germline CDR1 reads SGHTA; CDR2 reads FQGNSA. The CDR3 extends over 15 amino acids. V shed 4 bases and J shed 2 bases, with 15 bases lying between them. Once extracted for a subset, genomic DNA was divided evenly among several immunoSEQ plates. Data came from immunoSEQ multiplex PCR; TCRdb stores just in-frame clones and leaves some out. The sample lists some 2.1 million clones; about 95% were seen once. Worth noting for this clone: Antigen specificity is unknown.

The receptor's source is a man aged 18 to 29 in good health. The rearrangement joins TRBV7-2 to TRBJ2-7; D is possibly TRBD2 (6 bases). The sample comprised naive CD8+ T cells sorted from blood. DNA of the CDR3: TGTGCCAGCAGCTCCCTTCCGCGGGATCCCTACGAGCAGTACTTC. Protein: CASSSLPRDPYEQYF.